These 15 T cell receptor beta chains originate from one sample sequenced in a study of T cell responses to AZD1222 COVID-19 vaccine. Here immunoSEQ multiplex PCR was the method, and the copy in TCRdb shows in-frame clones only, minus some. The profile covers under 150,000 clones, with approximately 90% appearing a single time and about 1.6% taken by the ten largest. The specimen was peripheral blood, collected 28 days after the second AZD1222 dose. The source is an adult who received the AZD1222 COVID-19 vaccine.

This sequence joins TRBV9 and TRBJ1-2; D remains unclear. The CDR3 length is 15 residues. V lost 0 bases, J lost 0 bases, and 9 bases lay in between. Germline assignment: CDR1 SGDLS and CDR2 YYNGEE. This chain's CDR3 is CASSVEGRANYGYTF. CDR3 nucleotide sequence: TGTGCCAGCAGCGTAGAGGGCCGCGCTAACTATGGCTACACCTTC. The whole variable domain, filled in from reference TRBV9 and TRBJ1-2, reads DSGVTQTPKHLITATGQRVTLRCSPRSGDLSVYWYQQSLDQGLQFLIQYYNGEERAKGNILERFSAQQFPDLHSELNLSSLELGDSALYFCASSVEGRANYGYTFGSGTRLTVV.

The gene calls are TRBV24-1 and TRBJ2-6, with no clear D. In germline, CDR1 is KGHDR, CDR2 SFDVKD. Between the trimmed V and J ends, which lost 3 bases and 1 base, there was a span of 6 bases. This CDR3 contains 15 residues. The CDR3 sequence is CATSDVGSGANVLTF. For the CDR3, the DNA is TGTGCCACCAGTGATGTGGGATCTGGGGCCAACGTCCTGACTTTC.

CDR3 nucleotide sequence: TGTGCCAGCAGTGCCCCCGGGACAGGGGGCTGGAACACTGAAGCTTTCTTT. It encodes CASSAPGTGGWNTEAFF. V and J are TRBV28 and TRBJ1-1; TRBD1 matches at 12 bases. The CDR3 is 17 residues long. Germline V gene data show CDR1 as MDHEN and CDR2 as SYDVKM. The V segment lost 5 bases and the J segment 1 base; nucleotides outside the gene matches: 8. Using reference TRBV28 and TRBJ1-1 for the parts outside the CDR3, the full variable domain is DVKVTQSSRYLVKRTGEKVFLECVQDMDHENMFWYRQDPGLGLRLIYFSYDVKMKEKGDIPEGYSVSREKKERFSLILESASTNQTSMYLCASSAPGTGGWNTEAFFGQGTRLTVV.

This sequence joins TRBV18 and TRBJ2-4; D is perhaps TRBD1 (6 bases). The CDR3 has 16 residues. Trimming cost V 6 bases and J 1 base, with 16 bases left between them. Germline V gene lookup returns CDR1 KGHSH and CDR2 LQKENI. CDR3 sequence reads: CASSPVQGIAKNIQYF. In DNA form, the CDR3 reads TGTGCCAGCTCCCCTGTACAGGGTATCGCCAAAAACATTCAGTACTTC.

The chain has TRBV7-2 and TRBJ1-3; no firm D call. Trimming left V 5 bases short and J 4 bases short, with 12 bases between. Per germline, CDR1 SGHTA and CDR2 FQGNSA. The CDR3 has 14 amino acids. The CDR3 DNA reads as TGTGCCAGCAGCCCTGGAACAGAAGGAAACACCATATATTTT. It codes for CASSPGTEGNTIYF.

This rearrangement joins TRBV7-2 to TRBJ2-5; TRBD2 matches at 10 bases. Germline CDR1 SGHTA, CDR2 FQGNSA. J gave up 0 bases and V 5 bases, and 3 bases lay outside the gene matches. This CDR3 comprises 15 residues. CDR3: CASSRGLADQETQYF. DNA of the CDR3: TGTGCCAGCAGCCGCGGACTAGCGGACCAAGAGACCCAGTACTTC.

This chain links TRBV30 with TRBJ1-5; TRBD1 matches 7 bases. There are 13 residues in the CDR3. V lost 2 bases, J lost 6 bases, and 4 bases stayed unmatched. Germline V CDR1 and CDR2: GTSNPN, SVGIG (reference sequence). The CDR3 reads CAWSPGGGQPQHF. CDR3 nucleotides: TGTGCCTGGAGTCCAGGGGGTGGTCAGCCCCAGCATTTT. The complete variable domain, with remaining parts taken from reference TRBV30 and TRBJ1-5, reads SQTIHQWPATLVQPVGSPLSLECTVEGTSNPNLYWYRQAAGRGLQLLFYSVGIGQISSEVPQNLSASRPQDRQFILSSKKLLLSDSGFYLCAWSPGGGQPQHFGDGTRLSIL.

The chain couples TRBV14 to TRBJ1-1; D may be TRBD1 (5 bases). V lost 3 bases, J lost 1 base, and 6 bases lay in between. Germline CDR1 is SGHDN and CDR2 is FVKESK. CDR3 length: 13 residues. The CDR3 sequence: CASSHGGNTEAFF. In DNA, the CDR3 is TGTGCCAGCAGCCATGGGGGGAACACTGAAGCTTTCTTT. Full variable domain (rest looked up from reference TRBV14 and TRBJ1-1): EAGVTQFPSHSVIEKGQTVTLRCDPISGHDNLYWYRRVMGKEIKFLLHFVKESKQDESGMPNNRFLAERTGGTYSTLKVQPAELEDSGVYFCASSHGGNTEAFFGQGTRLTVV.

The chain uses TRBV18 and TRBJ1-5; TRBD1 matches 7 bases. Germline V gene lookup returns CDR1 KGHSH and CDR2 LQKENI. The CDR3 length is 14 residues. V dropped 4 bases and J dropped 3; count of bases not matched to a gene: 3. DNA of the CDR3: TGTGCCAGCTCACAGGGACAGTCCAATCAGCCCCAGCATTTT. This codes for CASSQGQSNQPQHF. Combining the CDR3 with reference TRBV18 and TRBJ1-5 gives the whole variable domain NAGVMQNPRHLVRRRGQEARLRCSPMKGHSHVYWYRQLPEEGLKFMVYLQKENIIDESGMPKERFSAEFPKEGPSILRIQQVVRGDSAAYFCASSQGQSNQPQHFGDGTRLSIL.

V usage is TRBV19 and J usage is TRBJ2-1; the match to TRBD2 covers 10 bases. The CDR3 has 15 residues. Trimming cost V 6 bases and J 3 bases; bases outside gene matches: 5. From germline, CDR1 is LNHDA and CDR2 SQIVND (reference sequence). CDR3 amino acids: CASSVLAGDYNEQFF. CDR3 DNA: TGTGCCAGTAGCGTCCTAGCGGGAGACTACAATGAGCAGTTCTTC.

As DNA, the CDR3 is TGCAGCGTTGAATTCGGGACGGGCTCCTACGAGCAGTACTTC. It codes for CSVEFGTGSYEQYF. The chain employs TRBV29-1 and TRBJ2-7; D tentatively reads TRBD1 or TRBD2 (5 bases each). CDR3 length: 14 amino acids. Trimming stripped 2 bases from V and 0 bases from J, with 11 bases between. Germline V gives CDR1 SQVTM, CDR2 ANQGSEA.

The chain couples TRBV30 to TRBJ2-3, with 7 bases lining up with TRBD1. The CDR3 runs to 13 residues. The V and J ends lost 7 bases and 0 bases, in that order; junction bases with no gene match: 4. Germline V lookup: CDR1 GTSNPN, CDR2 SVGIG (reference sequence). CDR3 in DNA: TGTGCCTTGACAGGGATTAGCACAGATACGCAGTATTTT. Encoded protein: CALTGISTDTQYF.

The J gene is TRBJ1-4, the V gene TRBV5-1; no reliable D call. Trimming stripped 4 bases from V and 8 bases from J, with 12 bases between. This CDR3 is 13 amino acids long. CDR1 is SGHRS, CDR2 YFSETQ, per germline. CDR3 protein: CASSLQGREKLFF. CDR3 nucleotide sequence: TGCGCCAGCAGCCTACAAGGACGGGAAAAACTGTTTTTT.

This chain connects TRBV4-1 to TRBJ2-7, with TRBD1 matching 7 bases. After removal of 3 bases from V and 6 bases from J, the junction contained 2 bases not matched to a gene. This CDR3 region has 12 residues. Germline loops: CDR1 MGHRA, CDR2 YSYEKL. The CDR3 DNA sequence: TGCGCCAGCAGCCATCACAGGGGCGAGCAGTACTTC. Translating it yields CASSHHRGEQYF.

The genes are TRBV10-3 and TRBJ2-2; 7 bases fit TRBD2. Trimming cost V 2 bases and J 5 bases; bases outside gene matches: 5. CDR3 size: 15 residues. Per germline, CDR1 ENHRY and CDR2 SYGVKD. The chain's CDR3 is CAISEGGSWTGELFF. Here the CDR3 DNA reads TGTGCCATCAGTGAGGGCGGGAGTTGGACCGGGGAGCTGTTTTTT.